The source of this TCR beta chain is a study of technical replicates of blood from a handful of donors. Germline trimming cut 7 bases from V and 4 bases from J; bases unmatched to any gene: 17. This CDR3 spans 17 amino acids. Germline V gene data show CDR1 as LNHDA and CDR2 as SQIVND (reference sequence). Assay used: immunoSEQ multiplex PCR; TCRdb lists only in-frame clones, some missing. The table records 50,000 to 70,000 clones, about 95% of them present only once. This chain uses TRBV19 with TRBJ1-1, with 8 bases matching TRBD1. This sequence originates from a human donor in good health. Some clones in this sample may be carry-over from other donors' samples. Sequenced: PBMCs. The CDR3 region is CASIGLGQGASGTEAFF. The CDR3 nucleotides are TGTGCCAGTATTGGGCTGGGGCAGGGGGCTTCGGGCACTGAAGCTTTCTTT.